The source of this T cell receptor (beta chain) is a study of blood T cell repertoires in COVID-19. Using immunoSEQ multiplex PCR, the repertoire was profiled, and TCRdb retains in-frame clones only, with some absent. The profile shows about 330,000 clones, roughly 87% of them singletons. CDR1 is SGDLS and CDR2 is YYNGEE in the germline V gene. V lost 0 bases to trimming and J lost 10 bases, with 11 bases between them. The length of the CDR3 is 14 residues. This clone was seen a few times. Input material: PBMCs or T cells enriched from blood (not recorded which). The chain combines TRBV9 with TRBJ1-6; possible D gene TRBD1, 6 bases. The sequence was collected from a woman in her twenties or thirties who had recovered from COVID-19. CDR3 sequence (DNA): TGTGCCAGCAGCGTAGGGCAGGGGAGCTCACCCCTCCACTTT. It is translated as CASSVGQGSSPLHF.